This T cell receptor (beta chain) came from a study of T-cell memory formation after mild COVID-19. This CDR3 spans 13 amino acids. Trimming pared 7 bases from V and 3 bases from J, leaving 9 bases between. The 5'RACE method, run with constant-segment primers, produced TCR alpha and TCR beta cDNA libraries (carrying sample barcodes and UMIs). TCRdb fed the 5' RACE reads into MiXCR, producing one record per CDR3 protein. The sample has about 600,000 distinct CDR3 sequences, roughly 21% seen once. This clonotype was counted between two and nine times. Its antigen is not known. Whole-study results and caveats: Among contracting clones, CD4+ were mainly CM/EM and CD8+ enriched in EMRA. Clones shrinking between day 15 and 85 showed a balanced CD4/CD8 split, and those that grew later tilted toward CD4+. Detection of some responders pre-infection suggested pre-existing cross-reactive memory T cells participated.

The sample taken for sequencing was PBMCs or a T cell subset sorted from them (not recorded which). The receptor was isolated from an adult woman who had mild COVID-19 (a few samples of this study predate the infection). Cell type and time point are not known. This rearrangement joins TRBV12-3 or TRBV12-4 to TRBJ2-2, with D possibly matching TRBD2 (5 bases). CDR3 nucleotides: TGTGCCAGCAACGAGGGCCACACCGGGGAGCTGTTTTTT. Protein sequence: CASNEGHTGELFF.